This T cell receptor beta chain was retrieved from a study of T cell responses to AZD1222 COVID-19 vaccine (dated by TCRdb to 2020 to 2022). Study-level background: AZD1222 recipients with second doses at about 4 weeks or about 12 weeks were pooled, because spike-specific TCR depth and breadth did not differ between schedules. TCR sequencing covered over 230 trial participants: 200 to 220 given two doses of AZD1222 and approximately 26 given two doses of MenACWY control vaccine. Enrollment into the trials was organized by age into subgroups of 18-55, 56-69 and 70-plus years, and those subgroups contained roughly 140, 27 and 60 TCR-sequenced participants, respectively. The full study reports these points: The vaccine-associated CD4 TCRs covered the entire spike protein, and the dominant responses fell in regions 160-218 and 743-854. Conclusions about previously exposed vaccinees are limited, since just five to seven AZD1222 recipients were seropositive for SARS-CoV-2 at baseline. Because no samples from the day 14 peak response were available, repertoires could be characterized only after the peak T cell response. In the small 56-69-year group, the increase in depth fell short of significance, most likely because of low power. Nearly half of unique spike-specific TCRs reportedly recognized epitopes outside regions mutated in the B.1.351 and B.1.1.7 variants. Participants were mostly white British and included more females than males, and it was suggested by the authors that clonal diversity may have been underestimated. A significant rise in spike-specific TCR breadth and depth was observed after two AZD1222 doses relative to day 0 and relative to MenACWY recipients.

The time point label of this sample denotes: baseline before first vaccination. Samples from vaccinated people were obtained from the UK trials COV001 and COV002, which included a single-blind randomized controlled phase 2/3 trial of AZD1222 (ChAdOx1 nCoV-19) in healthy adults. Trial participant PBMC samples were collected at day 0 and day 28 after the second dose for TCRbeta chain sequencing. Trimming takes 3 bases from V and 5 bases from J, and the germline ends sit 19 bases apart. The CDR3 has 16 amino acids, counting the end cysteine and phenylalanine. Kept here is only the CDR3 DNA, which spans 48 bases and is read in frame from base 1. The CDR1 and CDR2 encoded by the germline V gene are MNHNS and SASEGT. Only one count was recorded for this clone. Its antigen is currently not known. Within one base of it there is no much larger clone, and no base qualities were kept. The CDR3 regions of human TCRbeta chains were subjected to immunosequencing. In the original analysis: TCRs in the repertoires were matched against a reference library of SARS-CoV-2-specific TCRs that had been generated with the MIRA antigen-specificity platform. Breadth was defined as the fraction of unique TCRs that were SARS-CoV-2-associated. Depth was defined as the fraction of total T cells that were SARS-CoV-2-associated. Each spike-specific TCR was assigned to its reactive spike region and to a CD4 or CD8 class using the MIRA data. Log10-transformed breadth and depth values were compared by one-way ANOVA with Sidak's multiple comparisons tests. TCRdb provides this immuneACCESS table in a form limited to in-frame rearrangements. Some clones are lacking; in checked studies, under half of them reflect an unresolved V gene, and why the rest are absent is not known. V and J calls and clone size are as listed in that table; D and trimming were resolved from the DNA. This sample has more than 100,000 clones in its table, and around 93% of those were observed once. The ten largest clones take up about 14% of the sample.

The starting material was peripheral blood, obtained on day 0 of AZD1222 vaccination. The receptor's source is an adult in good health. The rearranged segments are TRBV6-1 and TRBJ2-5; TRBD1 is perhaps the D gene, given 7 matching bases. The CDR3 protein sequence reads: CASSDPGGAAGETQYF. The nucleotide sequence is TGTGCCAGCAGTGACCCAGGGGGTGCGGCGGGGGAGACCCAGTACTTC.